One sample yielded the 5 T cell receptor beta chains listed below, sequenced in a study of regulatory T cells in long-lasting Graves disease. Noted time point: newly diagnosed GD, antithyroid drugs for less than 3 months. PBMCs provided the RNA from which the TCR library was made. Building the TCR beta libraries relied on iRepertoire HTBI primers, and CDR3 regions underwent Arm-PCR. TCRdb processed the multiplex PCR reads anew with MiXCR; each CDR3 protein has one entry. The sample shows hundreds of thousands of distinct CDR3 sequences, 15% to 20% of them seen only once. These records were also assigned to another study, of T cells in Graves' hyperthyroidism and ophthalmopathy.

The sequencing used peripheral blood mononuclear cells (PBMCs), collected at new diagnosis, from a patient treated with antithyroid drugs. The receptors originated from a woman aged 40-65 years with Graves disease.

Only a few counts were recorded for this clonotype. The V gene is TRBV3-1, the J gene TRBJ2-7, with 8 positions matching TRBD1. Germline CDR1 LGHDT, CDR2 YNNKEL (reference sequence). The CDR3 has 13 residues. The V and J ends lost 3 bases and 10 bases, in that order; junction bases with no gene match: 8. The DNA for the CDR3 is TGTGCCAGCAGCCATAACCGGGACAGGATACAGTACTTC. Its protein product is CASSHNRDRIQYF.

J is TRBJ1-5 and V is TRBV19; D not resolved. The V end was cut by 3 bases, the J end by 0 bases, with 12 bases between. The CDR3 totals 16 residues. Germline CDR1 is LNHDA and CDR2 is SQIVND (reference sequence). This chain's CDR3 is CASSISSGYSNQPQHF. The CDR3 nucleotides read TGTGCCAGTAGTATCTCCTCGGGGTATAGCAATCAGCCCCAGCATTTT. The whole variable domain, remainder taken from reference TRBV19 and TRBJ1-5, is DGGITQSPKYLFRKEGQNVTLSCEQNLNHDAMYWYRQDPGQGLRLIYYSQIVNDFQKGDIAEGYSVSREKKESFPLTVTSAQKNPTAFYLCASSISSGYSNQPQHFGDGTRLSIL.

This clonotype has ten or more counts. The V and J genes are TRBV5-1 and TRBJ2-5; the D is unclear. The length of the CDR3 is 13 residues. Trimming removed 4 bases from V and 3 bases from J, with 10 bases in between. Germline CDR1 reads SGHRS; CDR2 reads YFSETQ. The CDR3 DNA sequence: TGCGCCAGCAGCGCAAGGTACGAAGAGACCCAGTACTTC. It encodes CASSARYEETQYF.

This clonotype was observed at least ten times. CDR3: CASSPWGTQYF. Here the CDR3 DNA reads TGTGCCAGCTCACCCTGGGGGACCCAGTACTTC. This chain joins TRBV18 and TRBJ2-5; no reliable D call. V gave up 3 bases and J gave up 7 bases, with 6 bases separating them. This CDR3 comprises 11 residues. Germline V gene data show CDR1 as KGHSH and CDR2 as LQKENI. Full variable domain (rest looked up from reference TRBV18 and TRBJ2-5): NAGVMQNPRHLVRRRGQEARLRCSPMKGHSHVYWYRQLPEEGLKFMVYLQKENIIDESGMPKERFSAEFPKEGPSILRIQQVVRGDSAAYFCASSPWGTQYFGPGTRLLVL.

This clonotype occurred many times. The chain is built from TRBV10-3 and TRBJ1-1, with 12 bases fitting TRBD1. This CDR3 comprises 16 residues. Germline-derived CDR1 and CDR2 are ENHRY and SYGVKD. The V segment lost 2 bases and the J segment 5 bases; nucleotides outside the gene matches: 6. The chain's CDR3 is CAISERDRGLVTEAFF. CDR3 nucleotides: TGTGCCATCAGTGAGAGGGACAGGGGGCTCGTAACTGAAGCTTTCTTT.